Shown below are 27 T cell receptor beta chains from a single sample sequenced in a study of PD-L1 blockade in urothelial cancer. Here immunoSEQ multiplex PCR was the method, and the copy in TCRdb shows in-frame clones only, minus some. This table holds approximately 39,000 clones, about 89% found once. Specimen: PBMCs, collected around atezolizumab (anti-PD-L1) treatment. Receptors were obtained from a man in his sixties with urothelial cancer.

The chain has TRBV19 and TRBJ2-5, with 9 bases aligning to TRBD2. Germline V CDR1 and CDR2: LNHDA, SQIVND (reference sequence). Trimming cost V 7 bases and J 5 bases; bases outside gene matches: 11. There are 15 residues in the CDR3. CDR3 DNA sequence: TGTGCCAGTACTCGTAGCGGGAGTGGGGCGGAGACCCAGTACTTC. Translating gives CASTRSGSGAETQYF.

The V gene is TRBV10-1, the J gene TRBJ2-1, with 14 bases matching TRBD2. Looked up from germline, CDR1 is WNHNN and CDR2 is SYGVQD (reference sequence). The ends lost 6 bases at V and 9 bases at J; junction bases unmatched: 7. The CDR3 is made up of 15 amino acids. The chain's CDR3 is CASSSGTSGRSEQFF. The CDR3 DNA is TGCGCCAGCAGCTCCGGGACTAGCGGGAGAAGTGAGCAGTTCTTC.

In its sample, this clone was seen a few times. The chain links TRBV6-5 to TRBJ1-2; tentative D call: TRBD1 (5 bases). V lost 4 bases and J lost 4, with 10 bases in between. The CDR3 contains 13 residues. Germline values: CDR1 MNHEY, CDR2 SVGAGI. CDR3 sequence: CASSSTGAYGYTF. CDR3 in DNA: TGTGCCAGCAGTTCAACAGGAGCCTATGGCTACACCTTC.

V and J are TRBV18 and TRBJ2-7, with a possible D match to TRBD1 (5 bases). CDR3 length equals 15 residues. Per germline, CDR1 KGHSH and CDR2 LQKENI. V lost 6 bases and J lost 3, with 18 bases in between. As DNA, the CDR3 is TGTGCCAGCTCTCAGGAAGTAGGGGCTGTCTACGAGCAGTACTTC. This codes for CASSQEVGAVYEQYF.

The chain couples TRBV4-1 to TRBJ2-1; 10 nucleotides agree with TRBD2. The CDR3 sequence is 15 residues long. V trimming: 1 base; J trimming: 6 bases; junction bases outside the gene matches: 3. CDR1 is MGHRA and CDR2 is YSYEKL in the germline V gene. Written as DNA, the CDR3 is TGCGCCAGCAGCCAAGGCCTAGCGGGGGTCAATGAGCAGTTCTTC. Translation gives CASSQGLAGVNEQFF.

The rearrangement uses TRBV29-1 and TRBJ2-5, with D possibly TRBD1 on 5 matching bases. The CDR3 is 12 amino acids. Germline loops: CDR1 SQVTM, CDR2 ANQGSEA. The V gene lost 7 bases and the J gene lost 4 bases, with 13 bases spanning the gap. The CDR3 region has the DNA TGCAGCGCGGCGTGGGGCGGAGAGACCCAGTACTTC. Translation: CSAAWGGETQYF.

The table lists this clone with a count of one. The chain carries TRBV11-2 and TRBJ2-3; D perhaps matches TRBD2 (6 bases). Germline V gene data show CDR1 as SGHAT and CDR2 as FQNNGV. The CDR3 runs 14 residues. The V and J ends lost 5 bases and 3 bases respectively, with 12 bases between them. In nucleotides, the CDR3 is TGTGCCAGCAGCATCGGGACTTCTACAGATACGCAGTATTTT. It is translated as CASSIGTSTDTQYF. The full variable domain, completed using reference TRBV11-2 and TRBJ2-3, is EAGVAQSPRYKIIEKRQSVAFWCNPISGHATLYWYQQILGQGPKLLIQFQNNGVVDDSQLPKDRFSAERLKGVDSTLKIQPAKLEDSAVYLCASSIGTSTDTQYFGPGTRLTVL.

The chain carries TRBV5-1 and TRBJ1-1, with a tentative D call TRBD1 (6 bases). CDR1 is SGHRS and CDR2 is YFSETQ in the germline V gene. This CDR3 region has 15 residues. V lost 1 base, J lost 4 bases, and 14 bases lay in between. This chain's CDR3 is CASSLSGGHVTEAFF. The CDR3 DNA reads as TGCGCCAGCAGCTTGAGCGGGGGGCATGTCACTGAAGCTTTCTTT.

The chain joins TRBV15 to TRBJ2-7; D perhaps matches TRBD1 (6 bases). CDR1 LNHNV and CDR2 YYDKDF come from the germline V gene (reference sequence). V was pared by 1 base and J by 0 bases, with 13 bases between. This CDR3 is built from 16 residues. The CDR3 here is CATSRATGTYSYEQYF. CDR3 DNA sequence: TGTGCCACCAGCAGAGCCACAGGGACCTACTCCTACGAGCAGTACTTC.

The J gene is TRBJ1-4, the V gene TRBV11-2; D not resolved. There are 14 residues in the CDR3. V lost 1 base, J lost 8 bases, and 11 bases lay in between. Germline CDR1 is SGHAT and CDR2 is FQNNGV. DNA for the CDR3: TGTGCCAGCAGCTTAGTATTAGTAGAAGAAAAACTGTTTTTT. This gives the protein CASSLVLVEEKLFF. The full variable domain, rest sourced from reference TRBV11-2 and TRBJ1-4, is EAGVAQSPRYKIIEKRQSVAFWCNPISGHATLYWYQQILGQGPKLLIQFQNNGVVDDSQLPKDRFSAERLKGVDSTLKIQPAKLEDSAVYLCASSLVLVEEKLFFGSGTQLSVL.

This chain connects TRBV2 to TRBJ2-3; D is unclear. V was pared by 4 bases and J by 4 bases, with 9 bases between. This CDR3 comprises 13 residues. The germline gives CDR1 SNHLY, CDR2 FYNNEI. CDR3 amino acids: CASSGDWSDTQYF. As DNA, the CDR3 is TGTGCCAGCAGTGGAGATTGGTCAGATACGCAGTATTTT. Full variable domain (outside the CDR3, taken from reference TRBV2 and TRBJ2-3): EPEVTQTPSHQVTQMGQEVILRCVPISNHLYFYWYRQILGQKVEFLVSFYNNEISEKSEIFDDQFSVERPDGSNFTLKIRSTKLEDSAMYFCASSGDWSDTQYFGPGTRLTVL.

CDR3 region: CASTTGTRGTGELFF. CDR3 sequence (DNA): TGCGCCAGCACCACCGGGACTAGGGGCACCGGGGAGCTGTTTTTT. This chain uses TRBV5-1 with TRBJ2-2; TRBD2 matches at 8 bases. In germline, CDR1 is SGHRS, CDR2 YFSETQ. The V and J ends lost 6 bases and 4 bases, in that order; junction bases with no gene match: 8. CDR3 size: 15 residues.

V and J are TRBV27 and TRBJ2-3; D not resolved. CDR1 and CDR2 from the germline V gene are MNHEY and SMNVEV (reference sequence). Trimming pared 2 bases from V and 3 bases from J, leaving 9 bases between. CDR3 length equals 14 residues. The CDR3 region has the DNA TGTGCCAGCAGTTTAGTCAGAAGTACAGATACGCAGTATTTT. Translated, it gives CASSLVRSTDTQYF.

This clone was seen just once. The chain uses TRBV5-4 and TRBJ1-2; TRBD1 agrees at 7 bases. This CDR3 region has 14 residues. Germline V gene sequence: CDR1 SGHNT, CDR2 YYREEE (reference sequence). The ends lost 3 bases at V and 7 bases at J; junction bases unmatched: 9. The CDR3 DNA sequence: TGTGCCAGCAGCTACGAGGGGGCGCGTGGTGGCTACACCTTC. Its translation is CASSYEGARGGYTF.

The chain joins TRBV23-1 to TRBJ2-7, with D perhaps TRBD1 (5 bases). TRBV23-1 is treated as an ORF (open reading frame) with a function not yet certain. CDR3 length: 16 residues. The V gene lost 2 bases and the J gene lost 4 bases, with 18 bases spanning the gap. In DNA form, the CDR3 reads TGCGCCAGCAGTCAAAGGGGCGGCTTTTCCTTATACGAGCAGTACTTC. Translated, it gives CASSQRGGFSLYEQYF.

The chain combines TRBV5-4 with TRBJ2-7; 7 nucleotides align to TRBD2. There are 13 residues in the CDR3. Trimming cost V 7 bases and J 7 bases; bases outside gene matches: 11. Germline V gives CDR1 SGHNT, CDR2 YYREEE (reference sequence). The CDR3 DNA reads TGTGCCAGCCGGCGGGGGAACTTTCCGGAGCAGTACTTC. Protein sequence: CASRRGNFPEQYF. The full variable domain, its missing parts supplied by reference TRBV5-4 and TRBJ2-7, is ETGVTQSPTHLIKTRGQQVTLRCSSQSGHNTVSWYQQALGQGPQFIFQYYREEENGRGNFPPRFSGLQFPNYSSELNVNALELDDSALYLCASRRGNFPEQYFGPGTRLTVT.

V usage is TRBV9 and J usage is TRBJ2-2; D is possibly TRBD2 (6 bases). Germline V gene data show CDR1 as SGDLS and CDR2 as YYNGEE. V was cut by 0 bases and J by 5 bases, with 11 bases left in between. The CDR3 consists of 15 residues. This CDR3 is CASSVEAGGTGELFF. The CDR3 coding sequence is TGTGCCAGCAGCGTAGAGGCTGGGGGGACCGGGGAGCTGTTTTTT.

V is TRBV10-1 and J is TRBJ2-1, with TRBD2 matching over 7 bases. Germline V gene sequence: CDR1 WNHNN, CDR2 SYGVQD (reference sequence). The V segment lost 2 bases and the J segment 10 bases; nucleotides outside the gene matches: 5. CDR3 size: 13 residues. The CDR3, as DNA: TGCGCCAGCAGTGAGCTCCCTAGCGGCGAGCAGTTCTTC. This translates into CASSELPSGEQFF.

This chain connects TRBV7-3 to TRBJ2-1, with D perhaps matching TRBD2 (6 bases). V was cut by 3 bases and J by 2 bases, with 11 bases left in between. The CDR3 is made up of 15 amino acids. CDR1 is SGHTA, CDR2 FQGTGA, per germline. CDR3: CASSFAGTAYNEQFF. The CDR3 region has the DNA TGTGCCAGCAGCTTCGCGGGAACAGCCTACAATGAGCAGTTCTTC.

This CDR3 is CATSRDREHAYGYTF. CDR3 nucleotides: TGTGCCACCAGCAGAGATCGGGAACATGCCTATGGCTACACCTTC. The chain has TRBV15 and TRBJ1-2; D not resolved. V was shortened by 0 bases and J by 4 bases, with 12 bases between the two germline ends. Per germline, CDR1 LNHNV and CDR2 YYDKDF (reference sequence). This CDR3 is built from 15 residues.

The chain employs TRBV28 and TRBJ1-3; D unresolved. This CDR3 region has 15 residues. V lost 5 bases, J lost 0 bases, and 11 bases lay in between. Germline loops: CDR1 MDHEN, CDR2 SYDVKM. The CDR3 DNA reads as TGTGCCAGCAGTGCTTCCGGTACCTCTGGAAACACCATATATTTT. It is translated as CASSASGTSGNTIYF.

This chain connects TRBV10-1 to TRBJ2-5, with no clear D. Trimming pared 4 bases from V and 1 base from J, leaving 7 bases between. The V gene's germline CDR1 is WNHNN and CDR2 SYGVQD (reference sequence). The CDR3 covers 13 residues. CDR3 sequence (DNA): TGCGCCAGCAGTGCGGCGGCCCAAGAGACCCAGTACTTC. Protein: CASSAAAQETQYF.

The CDR3 spells CASSGGTTGTQYF. Written as DNA, the CDR3 is TGTGCCAGCAGCGGTGGGACTACCGGGACCCAGTACTTC. The chain uses TRBV9 and TRBJ2-5; 7 bases line up with TRBD2. The CDR3 is made up of 13 amino acids. Trimming removed 3 bases from V and 7 bases from J; junction bases left unmatched: 6. Per germline, CDR1 SGDLS and CDR2 YYNGEE.

CDR3 loop: CASSLGLALKAGELFF. CDR3 nucleotides: TGTGCCAGCAGCTTGGGACTAGCATTGAAGGCCGGGGAGCTGTTTTTT. V and J are TRBV5-8 and TRBJ2-2; 7 bases match TRBD2. The CDR3 contains 16 residues. Germline V gene data show CDR1 as SGHTS and CDR2 as YDEGEE. With V trimmed by 0 bases and J by 6 bases, 8 bases remained unmatched.

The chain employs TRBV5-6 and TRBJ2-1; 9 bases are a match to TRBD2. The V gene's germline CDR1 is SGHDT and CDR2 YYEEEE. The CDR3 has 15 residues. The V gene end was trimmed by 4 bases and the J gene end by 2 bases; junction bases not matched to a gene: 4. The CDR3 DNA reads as TGTGCCAGCAGCCGAATAGCGGGGGCCTACAATGAGCAGTTCTTC. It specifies CASSRIAGAYNEQFF.

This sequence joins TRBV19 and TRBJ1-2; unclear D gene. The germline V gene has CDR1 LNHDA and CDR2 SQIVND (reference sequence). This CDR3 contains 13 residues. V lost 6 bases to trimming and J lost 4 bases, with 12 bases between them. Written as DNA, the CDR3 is TGTGCCAGTAGCGGGGAGGGAACCTATGGCTACACCTTC. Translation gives CASSGEGTYGYTF.

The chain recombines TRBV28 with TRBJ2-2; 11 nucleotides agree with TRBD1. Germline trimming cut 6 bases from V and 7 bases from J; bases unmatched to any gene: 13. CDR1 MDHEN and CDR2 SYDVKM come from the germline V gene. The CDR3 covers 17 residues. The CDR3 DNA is TGTGCCAGCAGCGGGAACCCAGGACAGGGGGCTGGCGGGGAGCTGTTTTTT. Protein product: CASSGNPGQGAGGELFF.